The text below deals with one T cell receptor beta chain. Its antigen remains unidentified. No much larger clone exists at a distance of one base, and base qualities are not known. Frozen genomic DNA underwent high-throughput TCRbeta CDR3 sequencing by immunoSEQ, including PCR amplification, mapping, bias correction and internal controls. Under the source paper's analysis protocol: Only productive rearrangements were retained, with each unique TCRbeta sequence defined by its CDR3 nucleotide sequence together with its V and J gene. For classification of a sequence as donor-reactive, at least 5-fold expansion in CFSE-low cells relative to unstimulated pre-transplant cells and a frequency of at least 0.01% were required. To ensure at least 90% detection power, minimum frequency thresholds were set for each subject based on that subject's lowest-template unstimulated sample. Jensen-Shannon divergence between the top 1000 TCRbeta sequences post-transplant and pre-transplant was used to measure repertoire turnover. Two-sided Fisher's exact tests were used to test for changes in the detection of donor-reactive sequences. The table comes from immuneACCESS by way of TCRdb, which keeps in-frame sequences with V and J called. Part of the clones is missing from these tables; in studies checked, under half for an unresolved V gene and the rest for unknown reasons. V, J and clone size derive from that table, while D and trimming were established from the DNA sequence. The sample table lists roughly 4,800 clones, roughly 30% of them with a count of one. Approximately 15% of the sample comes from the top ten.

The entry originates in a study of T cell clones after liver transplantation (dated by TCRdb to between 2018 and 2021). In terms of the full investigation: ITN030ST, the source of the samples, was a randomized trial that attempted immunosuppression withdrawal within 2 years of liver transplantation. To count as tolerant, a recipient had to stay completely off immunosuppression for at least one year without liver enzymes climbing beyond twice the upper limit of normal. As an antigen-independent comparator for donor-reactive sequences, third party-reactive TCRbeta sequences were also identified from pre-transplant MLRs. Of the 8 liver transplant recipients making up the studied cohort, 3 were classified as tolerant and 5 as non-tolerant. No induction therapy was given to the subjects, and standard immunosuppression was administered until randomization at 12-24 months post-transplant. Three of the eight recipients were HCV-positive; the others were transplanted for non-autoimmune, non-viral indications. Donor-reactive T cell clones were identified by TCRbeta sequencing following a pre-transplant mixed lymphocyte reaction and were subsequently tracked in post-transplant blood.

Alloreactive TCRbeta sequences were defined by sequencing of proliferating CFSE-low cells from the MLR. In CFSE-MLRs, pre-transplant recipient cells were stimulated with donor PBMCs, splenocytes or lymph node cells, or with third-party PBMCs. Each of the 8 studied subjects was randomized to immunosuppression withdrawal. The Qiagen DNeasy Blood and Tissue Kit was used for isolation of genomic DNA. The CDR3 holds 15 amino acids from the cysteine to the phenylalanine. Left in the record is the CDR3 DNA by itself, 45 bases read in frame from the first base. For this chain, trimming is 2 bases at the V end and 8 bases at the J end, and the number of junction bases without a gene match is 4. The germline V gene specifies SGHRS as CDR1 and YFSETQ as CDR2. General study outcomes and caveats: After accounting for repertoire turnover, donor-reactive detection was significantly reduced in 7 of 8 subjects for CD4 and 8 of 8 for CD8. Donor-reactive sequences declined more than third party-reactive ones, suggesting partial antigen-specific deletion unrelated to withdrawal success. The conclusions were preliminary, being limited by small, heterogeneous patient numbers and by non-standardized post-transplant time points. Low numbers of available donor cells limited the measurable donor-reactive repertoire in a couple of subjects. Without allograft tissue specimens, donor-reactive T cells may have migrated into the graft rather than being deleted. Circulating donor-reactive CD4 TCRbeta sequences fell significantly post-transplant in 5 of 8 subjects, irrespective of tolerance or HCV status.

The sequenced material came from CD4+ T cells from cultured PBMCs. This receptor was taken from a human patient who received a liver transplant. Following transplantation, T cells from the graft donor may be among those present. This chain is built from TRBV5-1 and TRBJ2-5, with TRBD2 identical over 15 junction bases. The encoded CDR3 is CASSLGLAGGATQYF. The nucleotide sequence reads TGCGCCAGCAGCTTAGGACTAGCGGGAGGGGCAACCCAGTACTTC.